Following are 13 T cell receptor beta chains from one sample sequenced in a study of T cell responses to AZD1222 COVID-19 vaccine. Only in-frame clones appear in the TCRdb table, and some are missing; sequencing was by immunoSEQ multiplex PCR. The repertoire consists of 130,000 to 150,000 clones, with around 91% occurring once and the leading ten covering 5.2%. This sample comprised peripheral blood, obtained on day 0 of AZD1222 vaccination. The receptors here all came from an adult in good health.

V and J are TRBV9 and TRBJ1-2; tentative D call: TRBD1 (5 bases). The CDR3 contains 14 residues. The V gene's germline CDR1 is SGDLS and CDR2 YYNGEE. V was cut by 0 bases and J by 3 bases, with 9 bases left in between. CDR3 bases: TGTGCCAGCAGCGTAGCGGGGGTGGACTATGGCTACACCTTC. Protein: CASSVAGVDYGYTF.

The CDR3 coding sequence is TGTGCCAGCAGCTTAGCGAATCGAAACACTGAAGCTTTCTTT. It translates to CASSLANRNTEAFF. This chain joins TRBV7-9 and TRBJ1-1; unclear D gene. The CDR3 loop spans 14 amino acids. The V end lost 0 bases, the J end lost 2 bases, and 7 bases lay between the germline ends. CDR1 is SEHNR, CDR2 FQNEAQ, per germline (reference sequence).

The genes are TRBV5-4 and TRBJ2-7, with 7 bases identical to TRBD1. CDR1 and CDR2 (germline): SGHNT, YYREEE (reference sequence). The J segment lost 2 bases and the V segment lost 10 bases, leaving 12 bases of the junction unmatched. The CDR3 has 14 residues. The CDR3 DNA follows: TGTGCCTGGAGCCCGGGGACAGAGGCCTACGAGCAGTACTTC. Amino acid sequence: CAWSPGTEAYEQYF.

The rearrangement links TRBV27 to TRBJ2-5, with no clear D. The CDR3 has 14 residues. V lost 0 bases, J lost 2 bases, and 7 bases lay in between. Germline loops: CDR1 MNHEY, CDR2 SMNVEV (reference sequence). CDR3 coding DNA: TGTGCCAGCAGTTTATCGCCAAGGCAAGAGACCCAGTACTTC. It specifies CASSLSPRQETQYF.

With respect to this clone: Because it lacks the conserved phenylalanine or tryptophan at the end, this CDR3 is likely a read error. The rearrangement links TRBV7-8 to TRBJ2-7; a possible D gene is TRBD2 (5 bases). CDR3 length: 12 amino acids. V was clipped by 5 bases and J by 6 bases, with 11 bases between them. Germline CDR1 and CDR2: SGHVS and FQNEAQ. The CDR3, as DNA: TGTGCCAGCAGCCGGGGTTTCAGCGAGCAGTACCTC. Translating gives CASSRGFSEQYL.

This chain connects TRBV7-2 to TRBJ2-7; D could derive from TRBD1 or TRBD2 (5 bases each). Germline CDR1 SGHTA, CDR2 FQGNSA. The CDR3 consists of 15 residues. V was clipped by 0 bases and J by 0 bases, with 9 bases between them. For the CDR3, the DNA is TGTGCCAGCAGCTTAGCCGGGACGAGCTCCTACGAGCAGTACTTC. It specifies CASSLAGTSSYEQYF.

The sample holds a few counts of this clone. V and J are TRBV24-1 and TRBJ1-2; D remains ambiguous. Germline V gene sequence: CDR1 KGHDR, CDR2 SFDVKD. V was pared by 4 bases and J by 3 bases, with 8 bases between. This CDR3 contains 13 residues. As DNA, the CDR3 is TGTGCCACCAGTGAATCTCGTTACTATGGCTACACCTTC. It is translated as CATSESRYYGYTF.

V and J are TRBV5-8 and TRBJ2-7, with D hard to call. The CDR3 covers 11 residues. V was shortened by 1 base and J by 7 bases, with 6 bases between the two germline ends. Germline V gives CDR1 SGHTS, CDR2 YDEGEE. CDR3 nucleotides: TGTGCCAGCAGCTTGATTGATGAGCAGTACTTC. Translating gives CASSLIDEQYF. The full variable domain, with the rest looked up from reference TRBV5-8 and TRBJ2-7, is EAGVTQSPTHLIKTRGQQATLRCSPISGHTSVYWYQQALGLGLQFLLWYDEGEERNRGNFPPRFSGRQFPNYSSELNVNALELEDSALYLCASSLIDEQYFGPGTRLTVT.

CDR3 sequence: CASSQEQITGELFF. DNA for the CDR3: TGCGCCAGCAGCCAAGAACAGATCACCGGGGAGCTGTTTTTT. The chain links TRBV4-3 to TRBJ2-2; D uncertain. The germline V gene has CDR1 LGHNA and CDR2 YSLEER. V was pared by 0 bases and J by 4 bases, with 6 bases between. The CDR3 extends over 14 amino acids.

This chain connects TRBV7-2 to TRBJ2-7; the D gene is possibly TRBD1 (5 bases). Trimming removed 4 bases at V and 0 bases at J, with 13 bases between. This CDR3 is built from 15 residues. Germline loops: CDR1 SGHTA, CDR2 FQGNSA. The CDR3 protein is CASSWTFSSSYEQYF. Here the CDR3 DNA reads TGTGCCAGCAGCTGGACATTTAGTAGCTCCTACGAGCAGTACTTC. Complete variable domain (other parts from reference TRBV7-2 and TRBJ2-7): GAGVSQSPSNKVTEKGKDVELRCDPISGHTALYWYRQSLGQGLEFLIYFQGNSAPDKSGLPSDRFSAERTGGSVSTLTIQRTQQEDSAVYLCASSWTFSSSYEQYFGPGTRLTVT.

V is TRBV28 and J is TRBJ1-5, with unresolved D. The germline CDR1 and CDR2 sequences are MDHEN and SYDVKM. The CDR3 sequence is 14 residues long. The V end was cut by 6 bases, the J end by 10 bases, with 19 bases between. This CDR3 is CASRLVSPISPQHF. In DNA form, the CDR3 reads TGTGCCAGCAGATTGGTTTCCCCAATCAGCCCCCAGCATTTT.

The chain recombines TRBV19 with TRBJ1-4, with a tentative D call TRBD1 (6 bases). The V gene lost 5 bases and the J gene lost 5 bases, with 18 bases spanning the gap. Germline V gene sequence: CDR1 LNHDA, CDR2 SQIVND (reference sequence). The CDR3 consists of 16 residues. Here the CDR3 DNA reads TGTGCCAGTAGTTCTCCTAGGGACAAGAGGAATGAAAAACTGTTTTTT. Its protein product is CASSSPRDKRNEKLFF. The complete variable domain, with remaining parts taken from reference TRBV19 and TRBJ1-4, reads DGGITQSPKYLFRKEGQNVTLSCEQNLNHDAMYWYRQDPGQGLRLIYYSQIVNDFQKGDIAEGYSVSREKKESFPLTVTSAQKNPTAFYLCASSSPRDKRNEKLFFGSGTQLSVL.

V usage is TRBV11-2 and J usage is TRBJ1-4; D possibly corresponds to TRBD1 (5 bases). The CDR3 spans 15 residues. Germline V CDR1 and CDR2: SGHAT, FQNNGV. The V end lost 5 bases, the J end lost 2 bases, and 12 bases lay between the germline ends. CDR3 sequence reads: CASSLQGSTNEKLFF. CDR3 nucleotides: TGTGCCAGCAGCCTTCAGGGTTCTACTAATGAAAAACTGTTTTTT.